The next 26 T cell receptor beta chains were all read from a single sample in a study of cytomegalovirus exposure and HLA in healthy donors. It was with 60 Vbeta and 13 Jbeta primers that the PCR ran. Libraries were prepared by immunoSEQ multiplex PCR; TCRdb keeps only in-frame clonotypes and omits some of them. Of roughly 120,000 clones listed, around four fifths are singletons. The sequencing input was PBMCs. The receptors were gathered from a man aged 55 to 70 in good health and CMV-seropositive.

The CDR3: CASSFARAQETQYF. Written as DNA, the CDR3 is TGTGCCAGCAGCTTCGCCCGCGCTCAAGAGACCCAGTACTTC. The chain couples TRBV11-2 to TRBJ2-5; no clear D. Trimming took 3 bases from V and 2 from J, leaving 10 bases between them. CDR1 is SGHAT and CDR2 is FQNNGV in the germline V gene. The CDR3 has 14 amino acids.

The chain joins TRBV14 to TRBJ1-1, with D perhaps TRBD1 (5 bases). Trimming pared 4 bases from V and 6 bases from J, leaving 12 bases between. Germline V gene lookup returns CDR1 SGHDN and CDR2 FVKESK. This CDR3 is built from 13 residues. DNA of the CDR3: TGTGCCAGCAGCCCACAATCGGGGGCTGAAGCTTTCTTT. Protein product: CASSPQSGAEAFF.

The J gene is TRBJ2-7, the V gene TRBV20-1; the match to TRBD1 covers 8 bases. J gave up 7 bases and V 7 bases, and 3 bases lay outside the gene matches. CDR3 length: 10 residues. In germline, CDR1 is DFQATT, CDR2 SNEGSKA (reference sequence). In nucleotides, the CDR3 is TGCAGTGTGAACAGGGGGGAGCAGTACTTC. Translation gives CSVNRGEQYF.

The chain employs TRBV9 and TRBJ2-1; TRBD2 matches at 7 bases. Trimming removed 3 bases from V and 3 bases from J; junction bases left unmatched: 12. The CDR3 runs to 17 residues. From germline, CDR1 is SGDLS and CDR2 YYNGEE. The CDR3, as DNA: TGTGCCAGCAGCGGGGGGGGTGTGGGAGGGCTCTACAATGAGCAGTTCTTC. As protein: CASSGGGVGGLYNEQFF.

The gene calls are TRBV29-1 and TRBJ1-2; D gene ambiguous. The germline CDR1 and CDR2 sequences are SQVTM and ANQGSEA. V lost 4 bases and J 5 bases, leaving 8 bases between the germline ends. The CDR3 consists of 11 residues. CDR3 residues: CSVVVNYGYTF. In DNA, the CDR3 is TGCAGCGTTGTTGTAAATTATGGCTACACCTTC. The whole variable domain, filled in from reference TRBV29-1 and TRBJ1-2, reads SAVISQKPSRDICQRGTSLTIQCQVDSQVTMMFWYRQQPGQSLTLIATANQGSEATYESGFVIDKFPISRPNLTFSTLTVSNMSPEDSSIYLCSVVVNYGYTFGSGTRLTVV.

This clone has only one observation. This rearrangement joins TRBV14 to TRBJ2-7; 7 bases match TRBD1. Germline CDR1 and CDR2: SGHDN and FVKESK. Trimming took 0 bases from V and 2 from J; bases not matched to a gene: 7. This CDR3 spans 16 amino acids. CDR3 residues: CASSQDLRQGAYEQYF. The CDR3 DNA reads TGTGCCAGCAGCCAAGATTTGAGACAGGGTGCCTACGAGCAGTACTTC.

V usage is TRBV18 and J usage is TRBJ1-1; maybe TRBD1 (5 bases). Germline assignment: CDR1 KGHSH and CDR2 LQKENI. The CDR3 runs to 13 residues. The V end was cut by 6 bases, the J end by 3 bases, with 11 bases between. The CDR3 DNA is TGTGCCAGCTCTTTATCGGGGGACACTGAAGCTTTCTTT. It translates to CASSLSGDTEAFF.

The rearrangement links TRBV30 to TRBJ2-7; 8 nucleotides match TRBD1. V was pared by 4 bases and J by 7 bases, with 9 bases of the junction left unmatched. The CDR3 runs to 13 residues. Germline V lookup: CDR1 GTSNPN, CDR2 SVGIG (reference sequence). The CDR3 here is CAWKNQGAAEQYF. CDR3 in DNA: TGTGCCTGGAAAAACCAGGGGGCTGCAGAGCAGTACTTC. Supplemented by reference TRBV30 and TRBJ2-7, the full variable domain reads SQTIHQWPATLVQPVGSPLSLECTVEGTSNPNLYWYRQAAGRGLQLLFYSVGIGQISSEVPQNLSASRPQDRQFILSSKKLLLSDSGFYLCAWKNQGAAEQYFGPGTRLTVT.

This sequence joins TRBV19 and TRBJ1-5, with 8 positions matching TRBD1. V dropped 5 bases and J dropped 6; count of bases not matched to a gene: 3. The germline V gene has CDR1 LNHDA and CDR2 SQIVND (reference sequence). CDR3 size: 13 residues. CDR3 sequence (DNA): TGTGCCAGTAGTTGGACAGGGATTCAGCCCCAGCATTTT. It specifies CASSWTGIQPQHF.

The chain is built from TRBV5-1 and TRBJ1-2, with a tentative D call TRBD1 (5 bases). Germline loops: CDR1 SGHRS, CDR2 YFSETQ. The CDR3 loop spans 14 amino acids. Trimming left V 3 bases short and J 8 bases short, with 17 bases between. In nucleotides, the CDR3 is TGCGCCAGCAGCTCCGCAGGGAGGCAAGAAGGCTACACCTTC. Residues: CASSSAGRQEGYTF.

CDR3 sequence reads: CASTPRTENSPLHF. As DNA, the CDR3 is TGTGCCAGCACCCCAAGGACAGAGAATTCACCCCTCCACTTT. The rearrangement uses TRBV6-1 and TRBJ1-6; possible D gene TRBD1, 6 bases. Germline V gives CDR1 MNHNS, CDR2 SASEGT. The CDR3 has 14 amino acids. V lost 7 bases and J 7 bases, leaving 14 bases between the germline ends.

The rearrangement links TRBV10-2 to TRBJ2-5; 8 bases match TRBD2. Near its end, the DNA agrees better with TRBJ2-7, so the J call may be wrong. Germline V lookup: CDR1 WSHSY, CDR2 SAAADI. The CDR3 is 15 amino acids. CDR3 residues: CASSESSGSFYEQYF. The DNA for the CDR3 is TGCGCCAGCAGTGAGTCCAGCGGGAGCTTCTACGAGCAGTACTTC.

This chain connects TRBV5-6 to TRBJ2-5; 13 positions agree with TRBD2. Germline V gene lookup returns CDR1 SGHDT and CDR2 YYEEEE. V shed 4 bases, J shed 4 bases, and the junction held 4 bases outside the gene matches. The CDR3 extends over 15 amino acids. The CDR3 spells CASSTGLAGVETQYF. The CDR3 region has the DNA TGTGCCAGCAGCACCGGACTAGCGGGAGTAGAGACCCAGTACTTC.

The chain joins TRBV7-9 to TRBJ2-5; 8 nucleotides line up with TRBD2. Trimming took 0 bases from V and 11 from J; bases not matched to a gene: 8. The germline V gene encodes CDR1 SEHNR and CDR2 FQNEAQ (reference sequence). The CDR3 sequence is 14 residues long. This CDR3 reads CASSLAALLAEQYF. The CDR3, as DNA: TGTGCCAGCAGCTTAGCGGCCCTACTAGCGGAGCAGTACTTC.

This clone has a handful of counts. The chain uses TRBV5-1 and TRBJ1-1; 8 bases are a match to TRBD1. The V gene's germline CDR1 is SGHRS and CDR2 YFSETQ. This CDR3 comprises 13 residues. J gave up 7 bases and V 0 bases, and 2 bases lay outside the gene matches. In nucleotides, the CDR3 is TGCGCCAGCAGCTTGGCAGGGGGCTTTGAAGCTTTCTTT. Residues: CASSLAGGFEAFF.

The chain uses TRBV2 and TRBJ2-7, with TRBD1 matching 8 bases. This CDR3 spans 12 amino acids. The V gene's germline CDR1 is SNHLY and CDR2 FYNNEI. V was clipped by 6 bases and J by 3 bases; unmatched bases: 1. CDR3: CASRGQGYEQYF. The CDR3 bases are TGTGCCAGCAGAGGACAGGGCTACGAGCAGTACTTC. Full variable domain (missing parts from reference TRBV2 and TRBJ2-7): EPEVTQTPSHQVTQMGQEVILRCVPISNHLYFYWYRQILGQKVEFLVSFYNNEISEKSEIFDDQFSVERPDGSNFTLKIRSTKLEDSAMYFCASRGQGYEQYFGPGTRLTVT.

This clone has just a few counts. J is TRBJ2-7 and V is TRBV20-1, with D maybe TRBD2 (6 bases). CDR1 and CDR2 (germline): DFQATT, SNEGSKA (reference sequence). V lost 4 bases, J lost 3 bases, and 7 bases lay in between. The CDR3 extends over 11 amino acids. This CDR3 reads CSAMTSYEQYF. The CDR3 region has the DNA TGCAGTGCTATGACTAGCTACGAGCAGTACTTC.

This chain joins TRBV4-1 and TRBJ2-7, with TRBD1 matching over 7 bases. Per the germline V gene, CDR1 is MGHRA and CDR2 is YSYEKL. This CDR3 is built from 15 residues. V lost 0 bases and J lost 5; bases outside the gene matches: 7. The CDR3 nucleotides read TGCGCCAGCAGCCAAGAGGACAGGTTCTCAAACGAGCAGTACTTC. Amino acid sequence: CASSQEDRFSNEQYF.

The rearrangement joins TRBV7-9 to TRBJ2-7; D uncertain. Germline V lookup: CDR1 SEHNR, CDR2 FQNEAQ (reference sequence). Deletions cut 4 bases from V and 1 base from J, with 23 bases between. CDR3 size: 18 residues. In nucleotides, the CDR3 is TGTGCCAGCAGCTCCAACGTCAACAGATTCTCCTATTCCTACGAGCAGTACTTC. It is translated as CASSSNVNRFSYSYEQYF.

The CDR3 DNA is TGTGCCAGTAAGGAGGGGTACACTGAAGCTTTCTTT. Amino acids: CASKEGYTEAFF. The V and J genes are TRBV19 and TRBJ1-1, with a weak D call TRBD1 (5 bases). Germline CDR1 is LNHDA and CDR2 is SQIVND (reference sequence). The CDR3 extends over 12 amino acids. V was cut by 7 bases and J by 3 bases, with 9 bases left in between.

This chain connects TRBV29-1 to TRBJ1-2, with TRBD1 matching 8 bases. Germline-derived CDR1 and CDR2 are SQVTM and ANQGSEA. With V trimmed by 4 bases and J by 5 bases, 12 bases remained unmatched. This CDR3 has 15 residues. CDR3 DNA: TGCAGCGTTGCTGGTTCGCAGGGGGCATTGTATGGCTACACCTTC. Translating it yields CSVAGSQGALYGYTF.

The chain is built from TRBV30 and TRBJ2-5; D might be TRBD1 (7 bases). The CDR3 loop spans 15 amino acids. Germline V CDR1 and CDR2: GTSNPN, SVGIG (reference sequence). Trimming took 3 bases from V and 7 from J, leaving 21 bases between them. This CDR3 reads CAWSSRDRARGTQYF. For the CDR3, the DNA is TGTGCCTGGAGCTCCCGGGACAGAGCGCGGGGGACCCAGTACTTC.

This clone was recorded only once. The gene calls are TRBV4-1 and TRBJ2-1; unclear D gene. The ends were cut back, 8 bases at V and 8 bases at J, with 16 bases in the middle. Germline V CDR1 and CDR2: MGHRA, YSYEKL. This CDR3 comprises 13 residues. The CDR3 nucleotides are TGCGCCAGCGTCGCGTCCTCGTATGATGAGCAGTTCTTC. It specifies CASVASSYDEQFF.

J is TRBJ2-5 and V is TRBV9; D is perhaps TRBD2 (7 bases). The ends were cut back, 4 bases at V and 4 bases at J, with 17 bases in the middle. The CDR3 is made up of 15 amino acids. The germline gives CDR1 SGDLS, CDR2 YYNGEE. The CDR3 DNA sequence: TGTGCCAGCAGCCCTGGGGGGGACACGATAGAGACCCAGTACTTC. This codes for CASSPGGDTIETQYF.

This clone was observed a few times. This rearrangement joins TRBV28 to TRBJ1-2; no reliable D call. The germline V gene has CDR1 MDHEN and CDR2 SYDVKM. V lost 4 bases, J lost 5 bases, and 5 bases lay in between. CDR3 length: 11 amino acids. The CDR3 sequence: CASSSLYGYTF. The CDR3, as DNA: TGTGCCAGCAGTTCTTTGTATGGCTACACCTTC.

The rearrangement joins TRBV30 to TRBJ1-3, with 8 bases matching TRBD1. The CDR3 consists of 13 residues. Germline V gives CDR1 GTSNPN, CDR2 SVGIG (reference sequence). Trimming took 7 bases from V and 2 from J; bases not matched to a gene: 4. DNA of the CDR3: TGTGCCTACTCGACAGGGGCTGGAAACACCATATATTTT. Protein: CAYSTGAGNTIYF.